This is a list of T cell receptor beta chains from one sample in a study of T cell responses to AZD1222 COVID-19 vaccine. The method was immunoSEQ multiplex PCR; TCRdb's version includes in-frame clones alone and lacks a portion of them. Of over 70,000 clones listed, 85% are singletons. This specimen was peripheral blood, taken on day 0 of AZD1222 vaccination. The source is an adult in good health. Each CDR3 is given with its conserved first and last residue. The D gene is left open where the match is weak. Size tells how often a clone was seen (once, few, many) or the class of an expanded clone, and some rows leave it out.

len	abundance	d_gene	v_gene	j_gene	CDR3aa	CDR3nt
12	NA	NA	TRBV5-4	TRBJ1-2	CASSLGPPPPTF	TGTGCCAGCAGCTTGGGACCACCCCCCCCCACCTTC
16	NA	NA	TRBV11-3	TRBJ2-3	CASSLDVGGGTDTQYF	TGTGCCAGCAGCTTAGATGTGGGGGGAGGCACAGATACGCAGTATTTT
14	NA	NA	TRBV18	TRBJ1-1	CASSPPGLRGEAFF	TGTGCCAGCTCACCACCAGGGCTACGGGGCGAAGCTTTCTTT
11	NA	NA	TRBV15	TRBJ2-7	CATSRGYEQYF	TGTGCCACCAGCAGAGGGTACGAGCAGTACTTC
11	NA	NA	TRBV7-9	TRBJ2-7	CASSQSDEQYF	TGTGCCAGCAGCCAGTCGGACGAGCAGTACTTC
14	NA	TRBD2	TRBV3-1/TRBV3-2	TRBJ2-7	CASKTSGTFYEQYF	TGTGCCAGCAAGACTAGCGGGACGTTTTACGAGCAGTACTTC
14	NA	NA	TRBV7-9	TRBJ2-3	CASSLLSYTDTQYF	TGTGCCAGCAGCTTATTGTCCTACACAGATACGCAGTATTTT
13	NA	NA	TRBV2	TRBJ2-5	CASSDVGMETQYF	TGTGCCAGCAGTGACGTGGGGATGGAGACCCAGTACTTC
14	NA	TRBD2	TRBV6-5	TRBJ2-7	CASSYGTRGYEQYF	TGTGCCAGCAGTTACGGGACTAGGGGGTACGAGCAGTACTTC
13	NA	NA	TRBV10-2	TRBJ1-1	CASNEQANTEAFF	TGCGCCAGCAACGAGCAAGCGAACACTGAAGCTTTCTTT
13	NA	NA	TRBV6-5	TRBJ2-3	CASTRTETDTQYF	TGTGCCAGCACCCGGACAGAAACAGATACGCAGTATTTT
19	NA	NA	TRBV15	TRBJ2-6	CATSRELAGTLSGANVLTF	TGTGCCACCAGCAGAGAGCTTGCGGGAACCCTCTCTGGGGCCAACGTCCTGACTTTC
12	many	NA	TRBV11-3	TRBJ2-7	CASSEGLIEQYF	TGTGCCAGCAGCGAGGGACTGATCGAGCAGTACTTC
14	NA	NA	TRBV7-8	TRBJ2-7	CASSLGYPIGEEYF	TGTGCCAGCAGCTTGGGCTACCCAATCGGCGAGGAGTACTTC
14	NA	TRBD1	TRBV27	TRBJ1-5	CASSTGTGSQPQHF	TGTGCCAGCAGTACCGGGACAGGGAGTCAGCCCCAGCATTTT
16	NA	NA	TRBV4-2	TRBJ2-1	CASSQEHGGKYNEQFF	TGTGCCAGCAGCCAAGAGCATGGGGGGAAGTACAATGAGCAGTTCTTC
14	NA	NA	TRBV7-9	TRBJ2-3	CASSWPELRDTQYF	TGTGCCAGCAGCTGGCCCGAACTACGGGATACGCAGTATTTT
15	once	NA	TRBV5-5	TRBJ2-7	CASSPRLGYTYEQYF	TGTGCCAGCAGCCCCCGCCTCGGATATACCTACGAGCAGTACTTC
13	NA	NA	TRBV18	TRBJ2-7	CASSPKGVAEQYF	TGTGCCAGCTCACCAAAAGGGGTGGCCGAGCAGTACTTC
12	NA	NA	TRBV5-4	TRBJ2-1	CASSYSPNEQFF	TGTGCCAGCAGCTATTCGCCGAATGAGCAGTTCTTC
13	once	NA	TRBV7-8	TRBJ2-1	CASSPVETGVGFF	TGTGCCAGCAGCCCGGTAGAGACGGGAGTGGGGTTCTTC
14	NA	NA	TRBV5-1	TRBJ1-1	CASSADRLNTEAFF	TGCGCCAGCAGCGCGGACAGACTTAACACTGAAGCTTTCTTT
16	NA	NA	TRBV27	TRBJ2-6	CASSRWTASGANVLTF	TGTGCCAGCAGCCGTTGGACAGCCTCTGGGGCCAACGTCCTGACTTTC
16	NA	NA	TRBV7-2	TRBJ2-1	CASSPPGGRTYNEQFF	TGTGCCAGCAGCCCTCCGGGTGGGAGAACTTACAATGAGCAGTTCTTC
18	NA	TRBD2	TRBV15	TRBJ2-1	CATSRAASGELLRNEQFF	TGTGCCACCAGCAGAGCGGCTAGCGGGGAGCTACTTAGAAATGAGCAGTTCTTC
15	NA	TRBD2	TRBV27	TRBJ2-5	CASRDGLAGLETQYF	TGTGCCAGCAGAGATGGACTAGCGGGATTAGAGACCCAGTACTTC
15	NA	NA	TRBV2	TRBJ1-4	CASSETPATNEKLFF	TGTGCCAGCAGTGAAACACCGGCAACTAATGAAAAACTGTTTTTT
12	once	NA	TRBV2	TRBJ2-5	CASRQSQETQYF	TGTGCCAGCAGACAGAGTCAAGAGACCCAGTACTTC
15	once	NA	TRBV5-1	TRBJ1-3	CASSLAGSSGNTIYF	TGCGCCAGCAGCTTAGCGGGTTCCTCTGGAAACACCATATATTTT
15	NA	NA	TRBV5-1	TRBJ1-4	CASSTGFLGDEKLFF	TGCGCCAGCAGCACGGGGTTCTTGGGGGATGAAAAACTGTTTTTT
16	NA	NA	TRBV18	TRBJ1-3	CASSPRVLRSGNTIYF	TGTGCCAGCTCACCGAGGGTTCTGCGCTCTGGAAACACCATATATTTT
13	NA	NA	TRBV12-3/TRBV12-4	TRBJ1-1	CASSQTTGLSTFF	TGTGCCAGCAGCCAAACCACAGGGTTGAGTACTTTCTTT
11	NA	NA	TRBV10-2	TRBJ2-1	CATAPAQEQFF	TGCGCCACCGCTCCCGCTCAGGAGCAGTTCTTC
16	NA	TRBD2	TRBV15	TRBJ2-3	CATSRGVAGGGDTQYF	TGTGCCACCAGCAGAGGGGTAGCGGGGGGTGGAGATACGCAGTATTTT
12	NA	NA	TRBV14	TRBJ1-6	CASRYTNSPLHF	TGTGCCAGCAGGTACACGAATTCACCCCTCCACTTT
13	NA	NA	TRBV5-4	TRBJ1-2	CASSLAGADGYTF	TGTGCCAGCAGCTTGGCGGGGGCCGATGGCTACACCTTC
13	NA	NA	TRBV6-5	TRBJ2-3	CASSQTGTDTQYF	TGTGCCAGCAGTCAGACTGGCACAGATACGCAGTATTTT
14	NA	NA	TRBV6-5	TRBJ2-7	CASSVVPSSYEQYF	TGTGCCAGCAGCGTCGTCCCTAGCTCCTACGAGCAGTACTTC
15	NA	TRBD2	TRBV9	TRBJ2-1	CASSVLGGASSEQFF	TGTGCCAGCAGCGTACTCGGGGGGGCCTCGAGTGAGCAGTTCTTC
14	NA	NA	TRBV19	TRBJ1-6	CASSPGNYNSPLHF	TGTGCCAGTAGCCCTGGAAACTATAATTCACCCCTCCACTTT
14	NA	NA	TRBV6-5	TRBJ2-5	CASSSGTPGETQYF	TGTGCCAGCAGTTCAGGGACCCCGGGAGAGACCCAGTACTTC
13	NA	NA	TRBV5-5	TRBJ1-5	CASSLGSNQPQHF	TGTGCCAGCAGCTTGGGCTCGAATCAGCCCCAGCATTTT
16	many	NA	TRBV23-1	TRBJ1-2	CASSQHLDTRFYGYTF	TGCGCCAGCAGTCAACACCTTGACACGAGGTTCTATGGCTACACCTTC